The 27 T cell receptor beta chains given below trace back to one sample, sequenced in a study of cytomegalovirus exposure and HLA in healthy donors. In the PCR, 60 Vbeta and 13 Jbeta primers were used. Method: immunoSEQ multiplex PCR; TCRdb's copy keeps in-frame clones and lacks some. The repertoire table contains roughly 100,000 clones. Input material: PBMCs. The receptors here all came from a man in his forties in good health and CMV-seronegative.

The V and J genes are TRBV5-1 and TRBJ1-1; 8 nucleotides agree with TRBD1. CDR3 size: 15 residues. V was pared by 3 bases and J by 3 bases, with 7 bases of the junction left unmatched. Per the germline V gene, CDR1 is SGHRS and CDR2 is YFSETQ. CDR3 residues: CASSSTGDGHTEAFF. The CDR3 DNA sequence: TGCGCCAGCAGCTCGACAGGGGATGGGCACACTGAAGCTTTCTTT.

The chain recombines TRBV19 with TRBJ2-7; the match to TRBD1 covers 7 bases. This CDR3 region has 15 residues. The trim removed 6 bases at V and 2 bases at J, leaving 10 bases unmatched. CDR1 is LNHDA and CDR2 is SQIVND in the germline V gene (reference sequence). The CDR3 region has the DNA TGTGCCAGTAGCCGGCAGGGGGACGTTCCCTACGAGCAGTACTTC. This encodes CASSRQGDVPYEQYF.

V usage is TRBV19 and J usage is TRBJ1-2, with D perhaps matching TRBD1 (6 bases). Per germline, CDR1 LNHDA and CDR2 SQIVND (reference sequence). This CDR3 is built from 16 residues. Between the trimmed V and J ends, which lost 6 bases and 5 bases, there was a span of 22 bases. The CDR3 reads CASSRRQGPTGYGYTF. In DNA, the CDR3 is TGTGCCAGTAGCCGCCGCCAGGGGCCTACGGGGTATGGCTACACCTTC.

The CDR3 DNA follows: TGTGCCAGCAGACACGCCGGGACAGCGCAGTTCTTC. Its translation is CASRHAGTAQFF. The chain links TRBV6-5 to TRBJ2-1, with 7 bases identical to TRBD1. The CDR3 has 12 amino acids. Germline V lookup: CDR1 MNHEY, CDR2 SVGAGI. Trimming cost V 6 bases and J 12 bases; bases outside gene matches: 8.

The rearrangement uses TRBV2 and TRBJ1-1; 8 positions match TRBD1. V shed 4 bases, J shed 5 bases, and the junction held 6 bases outside the gene matches. CDR3 size: 14 residues. Germline V lookup: CDR1 SNHLY, CDR2 FYNNEI. CDR3 region: CASSAGQGDTEAFF. CDR3 coding DNA: TGTGCCAGCAGTGCAGGACAGGGCGATACTGAAGCTTTCTTT.

J is TRBJ2-1 and V is TRBV10-2, with D possibly matching TRBD2 (5 bases). This CDR3 has 15 amino acids. Germline loops: CDR1 WSHSY, CDR2 SAAADI. With 8 bases removed from V and 1 base from J, the gap between germline ends came to 15 bases. DNA of the CDR3: TGCGCCAGCTCCGACCCAGCGGAGTCCTACAATGAGCAGTTCTTC. Its protein is CASSDPAESYNEQFF.

The CDR3 spells CSVDQGQDTEAFF. In DNA, the CDR3 is TGCAGCGTTGATCAGGGACAGGACACTGAAGCTTTCTTT. The chain is built from TRBV29-1 and TRBJ1-1; 8 bases fit TRBD1. With V trimmed by 3 bases and J by 3 bases, 3 bases remained unmatched. The CDR3 contains 13 residues. Germline assignment: CDR1 SQVTM and CDR2 ANQGSEA. Based on the CDR3 plus reference TRBV29-1 and TRBJ1-1, the full variable domain is SAVISQKPSRDICQRGTSLTIQCQVDSQVTMMFWYRQQPGQSLTLIATANQGSEATYESGFVIDKFPISRPNLTFSTLTVSNMSPEDSSIYLCSVDQGQDTEAFFGQGTRLTVV.

The chain carries TRBV2 and TRBJ2-7; D perhaps matches TRBD2 (5 bases). The germline gives CDR1 SNHLY, CDR2 FYNNEI. The length of the CDR3 is 14 residues. V lost 5 bases and J 1 base, leaving 12 bases between the germline ends. The chain's CDR3 is CASSQNWESYEQYF. CDR3 nucleotide sequence: TGTGCCAGCAGTCAGAACTGGGAGTCCTACGAGCAGTACTTC.

V and J are TRBV19 and TRBJ1-2; TRBD1 agrees at 8 bases. The CDR3 sequence is 12 residues long. In germline, CDR1 is LNHDA, CDR2 SQIVND (reference sequence). V gave up 6 bases and J gave up 6 bases; unmatched junction bases: 3. CDR3 nucleotides: TGTGCCAGTAGACGACAGGGGCATGGCTACACCTTC. This gives the protein CASRRQGHGYTF.

V gene TRBV7-9 combines with J gene TRBJ2-1, with D possibly TRBD2 on 5 matching bases. This CDR3 region has 15 residues. Germline CDR1 is SEHNR and CDR2 is FQNEAQ (reference sequence). Trimming removed 1 base from V and 7 bases from J, with 14 bases in between. CDR3 sequence reads: CASSLGGSSRNEQFF. The DNA of the CDR3 is TGTGCCAGCAGCTTAGGAGGGTCTAGTCGAAATGAGCAGTTCTTC.

The V call is TRBV18, the J call TRBJ2-7; D is perhaps TRBD1 (6 bases). The CDR3 extends over 18 amino acids. Trimming left V 2 bases short and J 1 base short, with 21 bases between. CDR1 is KGHSH, CDR2 LQKENI, per germline. The DNA of the CDR3 is TGTGCCAGCTCACCATTGGTGAGGACAGAGGAGAATTCCTACGAGCAGTACTTC. It codes for CASSPLVRTEENSYEQYF.

The chain links TRBV9 to TRBJ1-1, with a possible D match to TRBD1 (6 bases). V was shortened by 0 bases and J by 0 bases, with 9 bases between the two germline ends. The CDR3 has 15 amino acids. Germline CDR1 and CDR2: SGDLS and YYNGEE. The CDR3 bases are TGTGCCAGCAGCGTAGGGGGACACTTGAACACTGAAGCTTTCTTT. It translates to CASSVGGHLNTEAFF.

This chain uses TRBV7-9 with TRBJ2-7; D possibly corresponds to TRBD2 (7 bases). CDR3 length: 14 residues. The V end was cut by 5 bases, the J end by 4 bases, with 15 bases between. Germline CDR1 is SEHNR and CDR2 is FQNEAQ (reference sequence). In nucleotides, the CDR3 is TGTGCCAGCAGCGGCTGGGGGGGGGCATACGAGCAGTACTTC. It encodes CASSGWGGAYEQYF.

The CDR3 here is CASSVGTGTNQYF. CDR3 DNA sequence: TGTGCCAGCAGCGTGGGGACAGGGACCAACCAGTACTTC. This rearrangement joins TRBV9 to TRBJ2-5, with 9 positions matching TRBD1. The CDR3 covers 13 residues. CDR1 and CDR2 from the germline V gene are SGDLS and YYNGEE. V shed 2 bases, J shed 10 bases, and the junction held 6 bases outside the gene matches.

The gene calls are TRBV27 and TRBJ2-7, with 8 bases that match TRBD1. The J segment lost 4 bases and the V segment lost 2 bases, leaving 10 bases of the junction unmatched. There are 16 residues in the CDR3. The germline gives CDR1 MNHEY, CDR2 SMNVEV (reference sequence). CDR3 sequence: CASSLGQGRGVYEQYF. The DNA of the CDR3 is TGTGCCAGCAGTTTAGGACAGGGAAGAGGGGTTTACGAGCAGTACTTC.

The V call is TRBV7-6, the J call TRBJ2-3, with a weak D call TRBD1 (6 bases). CDR1 is SGHVS, CDR2 FNYEAQ, per germline. The V end was cut by 5 bases, the J end by 5 bases, with 11 bases between. The CDR3 is made up of 13 amino acids. CDR3 residues: CASSETDRDTQYF. CDR3 DNA: TGTGCCAGCAGCGAAACGGACAGAGATACGCAGTATTTT.

The rearrangement uses TRBV5-5 and TRBJ2-2, with D perhaps matching TRBD2 (6 bases). The CDR3 length is 15 residues. CDR1 and CDR2 (germline): SGHKS, YYEKEE (reference sequence). Trimming pared 3 bases from V and 0 bases from J, leaving 9 bases between. The CDR3 DNA reads as TGTGCCAGCAGCTGGGACTGGGCGAACACCGGGGAGCTGTTTTTT. Translating it yields CASSWDWANTGELFF.

This chain links TRBV7-2 with TRBJ1-1; 7 bases align to TRBD1. Trimming removed 5 bases from V and 5 bases from J; junction bases left unmatched: 8. Per the germline V gene, CDR1 is SGHTA and CDR2 is FQGNSA. There are 14 residues in the CDR3. Written as DNA, the CDR3 is TGTGCCAGCAGCCCCGGGGACAGACAAACTGAAGCTTTCTTT. Protein sequence: CASSPGDRQTEAFF.

V gene TRBV4-2 combines with J gene TRBJ2-7, with D maybe TRBD2 (5 bases). Trimming took 0 bases from V and 1 from J, leaving 7 bases between them. The CDR3 length is 14 residues. The V gene's germline CDR1 is LGHNA and CDR2 YNFKEQ. The CDR3 loop is CASSQERTSYEQYF. The CDR3 coding sequence is TGTGCCAGCAGCCAAGAGAGGACTTCCTACGAGCAGTACTTC.

The J gene is TRBJ2-3, the V gene TRBV5-4; TRBD2 matches at 9 bases. In germline, CDR1 is SGHNT, CDR2 YYREEE (reference sequence). The CDR3 is 15 amino acids. The J segment lost 5 bases and the V segment lost 3 bases, leaving 7 bases of the junction unmatched. The CDR3 is CASSSARGGRDTQYF. The CDR3 coding sequence is TGTGCCAGCAGCTCGGCGCGGGGGGGGAGAGATACGCAGTATTTT.

The rearrangement uses TRBV9 and TRBJ2-3; D gene unclear. CDR3 length: 15 amino acids. Per the germline V gene, CDR1 is SGDLS and CDR2 is YYNGEE. With 1 base removed from V and 0 bases from J, the gap between germline ends came to 9 bases. CDR3 sequence reads: CASSVHAESTDTQYF. In DNA form, the CDR3 reads TGTGCCAGCAGCGTACATGCGGAGAGCACAGATACGCAGTATTTT.

This chain connects TRBV14 to TRBJ2-2; D ambiguous. Germline V CDR1 and CDR2: SGHDN, FVKESK. The CDR3 extends over 17 amino acids. Trimming took off 2 bases at V and 6 bases at J, with 19 bases between the two ends. CDR3 sequence (DNA): TGTGCCAGCAGCCAATCGCTTTGGCAGGTTTTCGCCGGGGAGCTGTTTTTT. Amino acid sequence: CASSQSLWQVFAGELFF.

This chain uses TRBV19 with TRBJ2-7; D is possibly TRBD1 (5 bases). Germline values: CDR1 LNHDA, CDR2 SQIVND (reference sequence). V lost 5 bases to trimming and J lost 3 bases, with 11 bases between them. This CDR3 has 13 residues. CDR3 region: CASSLRQSYEQYF. The DNA for the CDR3 is TGTGCCAGTAGTCTGAGACAGAGCTACGAGCAGTACTTC.

The chain couples TRBV4-2 to TRBJ2-2; 7 bases agree with TRBD1. Germline V lookup: CDR1 LGHNA, CDR2 YNFKEQ. V trimming: 0 bases; J trimming: 6 bases; junction bases outside the gene matches: 4. This CDR3 comprises 15 residues. CDR3 bases: TGTGCCAGCAGCCAAGAAACCCAGGGGGCCGGGGAGCTGTTTTTT. Translation gives CASSQETQGAGELFF.

The V and J genes are TRBV6-5 and TRBJ2-3; D is unresolved. The germline gives CDR1 MNHEY, CDR2 SVGAGI. This CDR3 is built from 15 residues. The V gene lost 6 bases and the J gene lost 2 bases, with 15 bases spanning the gap. CDR3 loop: CASRALLIYTDTQYF. The CDR3 DNA reads TGTGCCAGCAGGGCTCTACTAATTTACACAGATACGCAGTATTTT.

This rearrangement joins TRBV5-5 to TRBJ1-2; no clear D. Per the germline V gene, CDR1 is SGHKS and CDR2 is YYEKEE (reference sequence). V gave up 2 bases and J gave up 4 bases, with 15 bases separating them. The CDR3 sequence is 15 residues long. CDR3 nucleotide sequence: TGTGCCAGCAGCTTAGCGGCCGGAACAGTCTATGGCTACACCTTC. This sequence encodes CASSLAAGTVYGYTF. Filled out from reference TRBV5-5 and TRBJ1-2, the complete variable domain reads DAGVTQSPTHLIKTRGQQVTLRCSPISGHKSVSWYQQVLGQGPQFIFQYYEKEERGRGNFPDRFSARQFPNYSSELNVNALLLGDSALYLCASSLAAGTVYGYTFGSGTRLTVV.

The chain has TRBV10-2 and TRBJ1-3, with D possibly TRBD1 on 5 matching bases. The germline CDR1 and CDR2 sequences are WSHSY and SAAADI. The CDR3 loop spans 15 amino acids. V dropped 0 bases and J dropped 3 bases, with 9 bases sitting between them. CDR3 bases: TGCGCCAGCAGTGAGTCAGGGGTTCGTGGAAACACCATATATTTT. This sequence encodes CASSESGVRGNTIYF.